This T cell receptor beta chain is from a study of CD8 T cells in ankylosing spondylitis. Whole-study results and caveats: Seemingly characteristic of ankylosing spondylitis blood was a TCR beta motif consisting of roughly 8 highly homologous variants. Disease-linked clones bore a CD8+ phenotype, appearing relatively rarely in peripheral blood. The authors reported significant enrichment of disease-linked clones in matched ankylosing spondylitis synovial fluid.

This clonotype appeared many times. Its antigen is as yet unknown. V was cut by 2 bases and J by 2 bases, with 6 bases left in between. Germline V CDR1 and CDR2: KGHSH, LQKENI. The CDR3 consists of 13 residues. A single record per CDR3 protein comes from TCRdb applying MiXCR to the 5' RACE reads. The data hold 200,000 to 250,000 distinct CDR3 sequences, with roughly 24% observed a single time. The chain links TRBV18 to TRBJ2-5; perhaps TRBD2 as D (5 bases). The sample taken for sequencing was blood, either unsorted or a sorted T cell fraction (not recorded which). The sequence derives from a male donor with ankylosing spondylitis or in good health (not recorded which). In DNA form, the CDR3 reads TGTGCCAGCTCACCAAGACTACAAGAGACCCAGTACTTC. Encoded protein: CASSPRLQETQYF.